The entry below gives a single T cell receptor (beta chain) sequence along with its context. The PCR contained 60 Vbeta and 13 Jbeta primers. TCRdb keeps only in-frame clones here, not all; method: immunoSEQ multiplex PCR. The sample contains under 150,000 clones, more than 75% of which appear only once. The data were obtained in a study of cytomegalovirus exposure and HLA in healthy donors. The sequence was obtained from a woman aged 45-59 years in good health and CMV-seropositive. The sample was PBMCs.

The CDR3, as DNA: TGTGCCAGCAGTTCACAGGCTTACAATGAGCAGTTCTTC. Residues: CASSSQAYNEQFF. The genes are TRBV6-4 and TRBJ2-1; D is possibly TRBD1 (5 bases). Trimming left V 5 bases short and J 4 bases short, with 9 bases between. CDR1 MRHNA and CDR2 SNTAGT come from the germline V gene. The length of the CDR3 is 13 residues.